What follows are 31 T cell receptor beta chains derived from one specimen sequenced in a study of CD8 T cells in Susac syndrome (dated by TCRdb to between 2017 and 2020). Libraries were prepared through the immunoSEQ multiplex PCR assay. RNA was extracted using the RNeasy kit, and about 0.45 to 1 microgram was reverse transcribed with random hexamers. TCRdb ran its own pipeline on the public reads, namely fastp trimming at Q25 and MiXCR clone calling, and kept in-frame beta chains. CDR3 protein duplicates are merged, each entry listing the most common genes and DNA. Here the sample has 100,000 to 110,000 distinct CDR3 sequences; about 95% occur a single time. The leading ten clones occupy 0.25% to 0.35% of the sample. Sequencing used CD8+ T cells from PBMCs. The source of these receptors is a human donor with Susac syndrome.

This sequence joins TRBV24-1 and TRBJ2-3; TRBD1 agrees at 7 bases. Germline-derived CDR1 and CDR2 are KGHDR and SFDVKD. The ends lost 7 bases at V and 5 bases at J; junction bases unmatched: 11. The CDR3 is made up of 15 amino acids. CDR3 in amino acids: CATSGFPTGRDTQYF. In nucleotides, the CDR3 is TGTGCCACCAGCGGATTCCCGACAGGGCGAGATACGCAGTATTTT.

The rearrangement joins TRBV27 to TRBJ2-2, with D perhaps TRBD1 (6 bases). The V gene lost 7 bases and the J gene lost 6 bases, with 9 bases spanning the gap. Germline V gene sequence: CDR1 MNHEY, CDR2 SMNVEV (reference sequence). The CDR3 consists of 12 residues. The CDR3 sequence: CASKQGPGELFF. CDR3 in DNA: TGTGCCAGCAAACAGGGACCCGGGGAGCTGTTTTTT.

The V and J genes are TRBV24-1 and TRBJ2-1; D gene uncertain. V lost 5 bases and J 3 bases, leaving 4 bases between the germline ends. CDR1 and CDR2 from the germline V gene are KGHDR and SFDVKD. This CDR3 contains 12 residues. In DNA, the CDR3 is TGTGCCACCAGTGGTGGCTACAATGAGCAGTTCTTC. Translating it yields CATSGGYNEQFF.

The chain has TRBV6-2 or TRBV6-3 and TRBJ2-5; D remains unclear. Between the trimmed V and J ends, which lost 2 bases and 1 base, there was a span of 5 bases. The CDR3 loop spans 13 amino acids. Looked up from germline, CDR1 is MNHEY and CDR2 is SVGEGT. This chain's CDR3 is CASSYAFQETQYF. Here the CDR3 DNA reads TGTGCCAGCAGTTACGCTTTCCAAGAGACCCAGTACTTC.

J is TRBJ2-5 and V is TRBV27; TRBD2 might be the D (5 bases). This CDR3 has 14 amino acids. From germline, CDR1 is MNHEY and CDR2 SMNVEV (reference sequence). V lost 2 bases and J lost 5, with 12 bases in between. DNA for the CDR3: TGTGCCAGCAGTTTACTCCAAGAGCGGGAGACCCAGTACTTC. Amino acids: CASSLLQERETQYF.

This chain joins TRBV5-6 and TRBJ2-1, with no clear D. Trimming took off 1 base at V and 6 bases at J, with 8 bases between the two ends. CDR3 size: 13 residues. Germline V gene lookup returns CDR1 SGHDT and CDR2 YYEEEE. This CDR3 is CASSLILINEQFF. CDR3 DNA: TGTGCCAGCAGCTTGATCCTCATCAATGAGCAGTTCTTC.

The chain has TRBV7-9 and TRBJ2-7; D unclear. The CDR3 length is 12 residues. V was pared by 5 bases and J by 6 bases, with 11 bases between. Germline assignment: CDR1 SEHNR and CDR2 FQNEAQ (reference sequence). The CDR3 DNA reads TGTGCCAGCAGCCCCGACCACACCGAGCAGTACTTC. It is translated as CASSPDHTEQYF.

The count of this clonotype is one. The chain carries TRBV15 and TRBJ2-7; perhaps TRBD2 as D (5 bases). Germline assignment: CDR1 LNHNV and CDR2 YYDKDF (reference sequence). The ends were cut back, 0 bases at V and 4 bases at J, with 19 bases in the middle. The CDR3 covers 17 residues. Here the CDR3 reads CATSRDWGDGINYEQYF. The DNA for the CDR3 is TGTGCCACCAGCAGAGATTGGGGAGACGGAATAAATTACGAGCAGTACTTC.

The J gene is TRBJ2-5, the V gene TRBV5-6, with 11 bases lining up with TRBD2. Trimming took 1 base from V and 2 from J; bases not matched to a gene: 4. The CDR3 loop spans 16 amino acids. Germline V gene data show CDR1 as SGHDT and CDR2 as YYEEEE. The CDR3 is CASSLFSGGVQETQYF. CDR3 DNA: TGTGCCAGCAGCTTGTTTAGCGGGGGGGTTCAAGAGACCCAGTACTTC.

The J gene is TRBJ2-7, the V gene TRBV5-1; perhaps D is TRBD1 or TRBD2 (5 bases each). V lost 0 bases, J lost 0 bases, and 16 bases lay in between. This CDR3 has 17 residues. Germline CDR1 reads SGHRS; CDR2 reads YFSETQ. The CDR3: CASSLGGHASTSYEQYF. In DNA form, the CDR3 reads TGCGCCAGCAGCTTGGGAGGACACGCTAGCACCTCCTACGAGCAGTACTTC.

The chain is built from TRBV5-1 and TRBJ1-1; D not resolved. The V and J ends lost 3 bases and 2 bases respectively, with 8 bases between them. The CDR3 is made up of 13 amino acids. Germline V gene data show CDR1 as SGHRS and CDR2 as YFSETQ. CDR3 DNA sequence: TGCGCCAGCAGCTCTGACGCCAACACTGAAGCTTTCTTT. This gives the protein CASSSDANTEAFF.

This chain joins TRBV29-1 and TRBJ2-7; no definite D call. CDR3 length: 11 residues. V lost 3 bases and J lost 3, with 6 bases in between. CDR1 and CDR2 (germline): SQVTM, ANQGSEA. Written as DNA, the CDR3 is TGCAGCGTTGATAAAGACTACGAGCAGTACTTC. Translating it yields CSVDKDYEQYF.

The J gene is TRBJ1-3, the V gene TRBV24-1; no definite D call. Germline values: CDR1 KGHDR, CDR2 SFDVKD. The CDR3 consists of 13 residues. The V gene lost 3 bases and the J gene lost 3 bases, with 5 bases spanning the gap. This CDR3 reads CATSDTYGNTIYF. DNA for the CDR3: TGTGCCACCAGTGATACTTATGGAAACACCATATATTTT.

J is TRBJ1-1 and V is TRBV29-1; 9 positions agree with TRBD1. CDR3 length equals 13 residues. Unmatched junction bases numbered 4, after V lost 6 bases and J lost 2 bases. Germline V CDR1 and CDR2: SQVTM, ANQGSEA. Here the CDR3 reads CSVTGGSNTEAFF. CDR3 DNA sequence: TGCAGCGTGACAGGGGGTAGTAACACTGAAGCTTTCTTT.

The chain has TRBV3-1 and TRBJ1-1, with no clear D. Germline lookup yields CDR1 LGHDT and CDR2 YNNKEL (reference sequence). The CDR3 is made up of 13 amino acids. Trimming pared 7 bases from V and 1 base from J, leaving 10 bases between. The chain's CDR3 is CASKYGGNTEAFF. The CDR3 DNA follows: TGTGCCAGCAAGTACGGAGGGAACACTGAAGCTTTCTTT. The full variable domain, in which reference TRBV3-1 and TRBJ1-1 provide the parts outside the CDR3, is DTAVSQTPKYLVTQMGNDKSIKCEQNLGHDTMYWYKQDSKKFLKIMFSYNNKELIINETVPNRFSPKSPDKAHLNLHINSLELGDSAVYFCASKYGGNTEAFFGQGTRLTVV.

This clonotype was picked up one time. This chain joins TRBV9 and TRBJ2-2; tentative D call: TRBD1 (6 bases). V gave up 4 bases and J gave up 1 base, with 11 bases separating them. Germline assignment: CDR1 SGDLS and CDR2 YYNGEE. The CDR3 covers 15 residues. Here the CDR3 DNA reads TGTGCCAGCAGCCCACAGGGCAAGAACACCGGGGAGCTGTTTTTT. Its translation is CASSPQGKNTGELFF.

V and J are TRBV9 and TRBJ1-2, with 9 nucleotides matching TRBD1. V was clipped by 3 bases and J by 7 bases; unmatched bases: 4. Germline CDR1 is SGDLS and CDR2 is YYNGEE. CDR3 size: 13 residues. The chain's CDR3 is CASSAGQGGGYTF. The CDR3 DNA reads TGTGCCAGCAGCGCGGGACAGGGAGGTGGCTACACCTTC.

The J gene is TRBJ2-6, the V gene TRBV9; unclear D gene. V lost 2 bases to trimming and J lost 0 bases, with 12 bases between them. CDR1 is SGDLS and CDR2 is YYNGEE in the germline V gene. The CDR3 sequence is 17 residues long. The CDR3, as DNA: TGTGCCAGCAGCGTCGCCAAGCAGCTCTCTGGGGCCAACGTCCTGACTTTC. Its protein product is CASSVAKQLSGANVLTF.

As DNA, the CDR3 is TGTGCCAGCAGTTACGCATTTATAGGGGAGACCCAGTACTTC. As protein: CASSYAFIGETQYF. The chain has TRBV6-2 or TRBV6-3 and TRBJ2-5; the D is unclear. CDR1 is MNHEY and CDR2 is SVGEGT in the germline V gene. Trimming took 2 bases from V and 5 from J, leaving 12 bases between them. The CDR3 contains 14 residues.

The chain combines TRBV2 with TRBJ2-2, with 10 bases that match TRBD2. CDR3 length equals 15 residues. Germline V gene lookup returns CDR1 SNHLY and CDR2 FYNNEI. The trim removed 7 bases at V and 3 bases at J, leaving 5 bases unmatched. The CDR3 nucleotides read TGTGCCAGCACTACAGCGGGGGGGGACACCGGGGAGCTGTTTTTT. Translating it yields CASTTAGGDTGELFF.

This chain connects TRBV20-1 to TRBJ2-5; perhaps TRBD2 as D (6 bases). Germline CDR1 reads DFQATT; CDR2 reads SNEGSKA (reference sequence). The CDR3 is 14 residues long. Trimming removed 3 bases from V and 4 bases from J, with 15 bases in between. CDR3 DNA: TGCAGTGCTAGGGCCGGTGGGAGGCTAGAGACCCAGTACTTC. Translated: CSARAGGRLETQYF.

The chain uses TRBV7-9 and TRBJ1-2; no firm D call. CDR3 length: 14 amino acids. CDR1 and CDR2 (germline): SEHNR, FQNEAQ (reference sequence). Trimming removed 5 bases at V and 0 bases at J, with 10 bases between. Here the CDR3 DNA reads TGTGCCAGCAGCCCCCCCCCAGCTAACTATGGCTACACCTTC. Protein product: CASSPPPANYGYTF.

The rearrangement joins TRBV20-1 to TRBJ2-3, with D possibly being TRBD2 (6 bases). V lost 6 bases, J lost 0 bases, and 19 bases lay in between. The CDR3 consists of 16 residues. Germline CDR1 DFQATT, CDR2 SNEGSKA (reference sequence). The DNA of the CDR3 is TGCAGTGCGAATAATCGGGGGTCGGTGAGCACAGATACGCAGTATTTT. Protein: CSANNRGSVSTDTQYF.

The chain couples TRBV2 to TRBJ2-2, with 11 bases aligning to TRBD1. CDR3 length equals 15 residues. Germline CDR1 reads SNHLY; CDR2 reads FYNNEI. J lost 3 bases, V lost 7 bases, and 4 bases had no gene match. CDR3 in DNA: TGTGCCAGCAAGGGACAGGGGGTTGACACCGGGGAGCTGTTTTTT. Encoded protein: CASKGQGVDTGELFF. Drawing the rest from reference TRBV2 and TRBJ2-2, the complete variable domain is EPEVTQTPSHQVTQMGQEVILRCVPISNHLYFYWYRQILGQKVEFLVSFYNNEISEKSEIFDDQFSVERPDGSNFTLKIRSTKLEDSAMYFCASKGQGVDTGELFFGEGSRLTVL.

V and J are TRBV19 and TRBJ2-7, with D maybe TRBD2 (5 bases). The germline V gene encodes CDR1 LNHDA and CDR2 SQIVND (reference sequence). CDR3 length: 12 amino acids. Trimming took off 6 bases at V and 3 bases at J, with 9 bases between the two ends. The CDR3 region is CASSYAGYEQYF. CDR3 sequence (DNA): TGTGCCAGTAGCTACGCGGGCTACGAGCAGTACTTC.

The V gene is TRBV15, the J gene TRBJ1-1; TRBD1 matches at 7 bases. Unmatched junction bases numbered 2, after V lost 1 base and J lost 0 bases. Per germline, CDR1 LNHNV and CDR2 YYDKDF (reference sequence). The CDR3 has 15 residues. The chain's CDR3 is CATSRAGQLNTEAFF. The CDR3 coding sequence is TGTGCCACCAGCAGAGCGGGACAGCTGAACACTGAAGCTTTCTTT.

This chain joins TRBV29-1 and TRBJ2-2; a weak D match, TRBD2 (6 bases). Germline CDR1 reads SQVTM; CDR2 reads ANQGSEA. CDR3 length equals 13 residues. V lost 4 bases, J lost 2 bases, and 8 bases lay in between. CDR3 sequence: CSVGGDNTGELFF. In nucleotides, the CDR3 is TGCAGCGTTGGGGGGGATAACACCGGGGAGCTGTTTTTT.

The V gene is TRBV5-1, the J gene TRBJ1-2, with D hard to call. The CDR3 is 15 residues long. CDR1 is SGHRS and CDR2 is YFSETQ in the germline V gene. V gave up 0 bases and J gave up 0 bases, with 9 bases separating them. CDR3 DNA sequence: TGCGCCAGCAGCTTGGGACGGGCCGCTAACTATGGCTACACCTTC. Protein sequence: CASSLGRAANYGYTF.

The CDR3 region has the DNA TGTGCCAGCAGTACCCCGGGACACACAAACACCGGGGAGCTGTTTTTT. This gives the protein CASSTPGHTNTGELFF. The rearrangement uses TRBV12-3 or TRBV12-4 and TRBJ2-2; a weak D match, TRBD1 (6 bases). Trimming shortened V by 5 bases and J by 2 bases, and 15 bases separated the two germline ends. The CDR3 has 16 amino acids.

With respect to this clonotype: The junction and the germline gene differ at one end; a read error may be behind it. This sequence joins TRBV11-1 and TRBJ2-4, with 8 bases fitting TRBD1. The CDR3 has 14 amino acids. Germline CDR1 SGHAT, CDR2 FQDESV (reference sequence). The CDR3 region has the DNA TGTGCCAGCACCTTAGGGACAGGTGAAGACATTCAGTACTTC. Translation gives CASTLGTGEDIQYF.

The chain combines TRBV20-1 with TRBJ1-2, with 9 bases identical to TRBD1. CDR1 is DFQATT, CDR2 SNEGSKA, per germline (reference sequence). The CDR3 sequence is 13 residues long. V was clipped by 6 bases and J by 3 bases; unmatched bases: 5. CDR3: CSADRGPDYGYTF. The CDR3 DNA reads TGCAGTGCGGACAGGGGTCCGGACTATGGCTACACCTTC.